The source of this T cell receptor (beta chain) is a study of blood T cell repertoires in COVID-19. Study background: Some COVID-19 samples were acute and others convalescent; all came from the United States, Italy and Spain. Nucleic acid was either cDNA or gDNA, and it came from T cells, B-cell-depleted T cells, or PBMCs.

Enrolment of Seattle patients took place during active infection, and they were followed longitudinally. V dropped 4 bases and J dropped 5 bases, with 15 bases sitting between them. The CDR3 consists of 15 residues. Germline loops: CDR1 SNHLY, CDR2 FYNNEI. Methods used by the authors: Researchers report that nucleated cell counts were estimated from reference gene primer amplification. Here immunoSEQ multiplex PCR was the method, and the copy in TCRdb shows in-frame clones only, minus some. The V and J calls and clone size come from that table; D and trimming were worked out from the DNA. The data contain some 130,000 clones, around nine tenths of them singletons.

The receptor comes from a woman aged 70-85 years with COVID-19, enrolled during active disease. Sequencing used peripheral blood. The V and J genes are TRBV2 and TRBJ1-5; perhaps TRBD1 as D (6 bases). CDR3 amino acids: CASSAGGADYQPQHF. The CDR3 DNA reads as TGTGCCAGCAGTGCTGGGGGCGCGGATTATCAGCCCCAGCATTTT.